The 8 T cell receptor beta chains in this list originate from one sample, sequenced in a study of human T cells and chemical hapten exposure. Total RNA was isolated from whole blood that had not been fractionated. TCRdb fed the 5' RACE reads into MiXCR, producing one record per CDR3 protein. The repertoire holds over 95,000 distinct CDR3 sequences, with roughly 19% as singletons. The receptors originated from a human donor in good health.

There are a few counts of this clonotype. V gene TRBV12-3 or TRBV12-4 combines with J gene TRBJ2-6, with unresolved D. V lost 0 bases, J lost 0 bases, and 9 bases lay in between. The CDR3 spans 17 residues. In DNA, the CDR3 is TGTGCCAGCAGTTTAGCGCGACTCCGCTCTGGGGCCAACGTCCTGACTTTC. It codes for CASSLARLRSGANVLTF.

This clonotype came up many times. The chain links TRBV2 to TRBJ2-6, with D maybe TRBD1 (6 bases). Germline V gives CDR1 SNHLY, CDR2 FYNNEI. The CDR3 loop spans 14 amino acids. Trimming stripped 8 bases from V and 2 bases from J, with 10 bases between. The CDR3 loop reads CASHRVAGANVLTF. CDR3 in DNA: TGTGCCAGCCACAGGGTAGCTGGGGCCAACGTCCTGACTTTC.

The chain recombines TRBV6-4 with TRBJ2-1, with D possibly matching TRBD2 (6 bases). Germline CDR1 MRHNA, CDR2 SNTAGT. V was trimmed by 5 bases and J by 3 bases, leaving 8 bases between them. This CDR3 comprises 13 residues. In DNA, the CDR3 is TGTGCCAGCAGTCCGCGGGGCTACAATGAGCAGTTCTTC. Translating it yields CASSPRGYNEQFF.

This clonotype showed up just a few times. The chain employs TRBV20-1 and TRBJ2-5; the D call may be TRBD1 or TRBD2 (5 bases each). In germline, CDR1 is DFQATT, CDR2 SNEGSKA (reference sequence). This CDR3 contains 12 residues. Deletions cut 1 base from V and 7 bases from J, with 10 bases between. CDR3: CSARGVGATQYF. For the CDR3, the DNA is TGCAGTGCTAGAGGGGTCGGGGCGACCCAGTACTTC.

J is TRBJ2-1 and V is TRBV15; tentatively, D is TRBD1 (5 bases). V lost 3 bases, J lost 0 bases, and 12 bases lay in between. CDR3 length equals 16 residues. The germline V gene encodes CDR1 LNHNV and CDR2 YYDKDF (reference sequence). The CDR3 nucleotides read TGTGCCACCAGCAGCCTAGACAGCCCCTCCTACAATGAGCAGTTCTTC. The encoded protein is CATSSLDSPSYNEQFF.

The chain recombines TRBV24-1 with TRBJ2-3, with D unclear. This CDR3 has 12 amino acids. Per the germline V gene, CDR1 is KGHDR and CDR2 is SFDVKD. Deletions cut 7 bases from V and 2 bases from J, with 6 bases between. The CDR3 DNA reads TGTGCCACCAGGGACCTCACAGATACGCAGTATTTT. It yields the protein CATRDLTDTQYF.

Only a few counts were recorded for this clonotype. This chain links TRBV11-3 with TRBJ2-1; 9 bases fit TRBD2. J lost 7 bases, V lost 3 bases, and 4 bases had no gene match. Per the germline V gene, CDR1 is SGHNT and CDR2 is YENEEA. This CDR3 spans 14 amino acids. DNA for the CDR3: TGTGCCAGCAGCTTTAGCGGGAGAAGGAATGAGCAGTTCTTC. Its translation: CASSFSGRRNEQFF.

The CDR3 DNA sequence: TGTGCCAGCAGTCTCGGACTAGCGGTCGGCGGTGGGCAGTATTTT. Protein product: CASSLGLAVGGGQYF. This rearrangement joins TRBV27 to TRBJ2-3, with 10 positions matching TRBD2. J gave up 11 bases and V 5 bases, and 13 bases lay outside the gene matches. The germline gives CDR1 MNHEY, CDR2 SMNVEV (reference sequence). The CDR3 runs to 15 residues.